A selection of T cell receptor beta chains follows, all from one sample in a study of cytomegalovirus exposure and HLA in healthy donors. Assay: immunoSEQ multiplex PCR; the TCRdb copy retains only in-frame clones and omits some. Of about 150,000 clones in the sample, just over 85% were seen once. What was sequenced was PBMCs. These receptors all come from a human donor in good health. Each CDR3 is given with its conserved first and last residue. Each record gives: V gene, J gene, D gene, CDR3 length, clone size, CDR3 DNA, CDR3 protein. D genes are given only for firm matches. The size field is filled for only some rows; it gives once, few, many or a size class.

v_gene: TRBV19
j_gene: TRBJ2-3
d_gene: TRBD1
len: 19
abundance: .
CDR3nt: TGTGCCAGTCGGTCGGGTTTTCGGAGACAGGGGGCTGGCACAGATACGCAGTATTTT
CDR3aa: CASRSGFRRQGAGTDTQYF

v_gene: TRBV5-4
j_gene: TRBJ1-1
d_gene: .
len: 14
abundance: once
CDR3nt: TGTGCCAGCAGCTTGGGGGCGTTGGGTACTGAAGCTTTCTTT
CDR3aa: CASSLGALGTEAFF

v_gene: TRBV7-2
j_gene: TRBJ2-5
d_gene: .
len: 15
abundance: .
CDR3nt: TGTGCCAGCAGCTTTACGGGCAGGGGACGAGAGACCCAGTACTTC
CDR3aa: CASSFTGRGRETQYF

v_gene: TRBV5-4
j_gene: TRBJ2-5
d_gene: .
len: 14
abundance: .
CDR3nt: TGTGCCAGCAGCTCGGGGGACAGACAAGAGACCCAGTACTTC
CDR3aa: CASSSGDRQETQYF

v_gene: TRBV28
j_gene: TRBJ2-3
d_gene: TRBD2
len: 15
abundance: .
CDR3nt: TGTGCCAGCAGTTTATTGGGACTAGAGATAGATACGCAGTATTTT
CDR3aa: CASSLLGLEIDTQYF

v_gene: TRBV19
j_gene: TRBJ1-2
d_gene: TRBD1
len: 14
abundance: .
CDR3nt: TGTGCCAGTAGTATAGACCGAACAGGGGCAGGCTACACCTTC
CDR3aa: CASSIDRTGAGYTF

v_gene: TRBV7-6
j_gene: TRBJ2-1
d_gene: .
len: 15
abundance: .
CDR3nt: TGTGCCAGCAGCTCCGTAGCGGAGCTATACAATGAGCAGTTCTTC
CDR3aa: CASSSVAELYNEQFF

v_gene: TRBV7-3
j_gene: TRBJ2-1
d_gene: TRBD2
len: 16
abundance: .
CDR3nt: TGTGCCAGCAGCTTACGAGGGACTAGCGGATACAATGAGCAGTTCTTC
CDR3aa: CASSLRGTSGYNEQFF

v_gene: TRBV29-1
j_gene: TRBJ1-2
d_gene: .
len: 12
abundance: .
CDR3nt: TGCAGCGTTGAAGATCCCCCGGTTGGCTACACCTTC
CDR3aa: CSVEDPPVGYTF

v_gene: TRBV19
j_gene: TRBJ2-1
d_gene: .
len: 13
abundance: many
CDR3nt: TGTGCCAGTAGCGGGACTCCCTACAATGAGCAGTTCTTC
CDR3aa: CASSGTPYNEQFF

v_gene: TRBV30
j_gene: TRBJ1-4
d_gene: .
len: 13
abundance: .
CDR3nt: TGTGCCTGGAGTGTGGGGCCTAATGAAAAACTGTTTTTT
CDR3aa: CAWSVGPNEKLFF

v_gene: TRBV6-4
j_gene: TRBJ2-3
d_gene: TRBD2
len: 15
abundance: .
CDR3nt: TGTGCCAGCAGTGACTCGCGGGAGGGCACAGATACGCAGTATTTT
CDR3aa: CASSDSREGTDTQYF

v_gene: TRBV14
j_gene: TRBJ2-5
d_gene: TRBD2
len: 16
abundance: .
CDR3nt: TGTGCCAGCAGCGGTCTAGCGGGGGCCTTCCAAGAGACCCAGTACTTC
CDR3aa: CASSGLAGAFQETQYF

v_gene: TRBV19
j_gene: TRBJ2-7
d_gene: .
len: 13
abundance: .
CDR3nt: TGTGCCAGTAGTATCAAACAGGGCAACGAGCAGTACTTC
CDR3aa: CASSIKQGNEQYF

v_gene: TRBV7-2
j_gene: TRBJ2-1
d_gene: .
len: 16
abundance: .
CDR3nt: TGTGCCAGCAAGGAGGAGCTAGTTCGGACCTACAATGAGCAGTTCTTC
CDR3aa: CASKEELVRTYNEQFF

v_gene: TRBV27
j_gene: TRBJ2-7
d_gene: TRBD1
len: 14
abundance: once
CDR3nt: TGTGCCAGCAGTTTCGGGGGACAGGTCTACGAGCAGTACTTC
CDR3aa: CASSFGGQVYEQYF

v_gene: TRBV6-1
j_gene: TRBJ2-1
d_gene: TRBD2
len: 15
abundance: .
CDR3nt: TGTGCCAGCAGTGAGGAGCGGGAGGGGAGGAATGAGCAGTTCTTC
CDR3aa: CASSEEREGRNEQFF

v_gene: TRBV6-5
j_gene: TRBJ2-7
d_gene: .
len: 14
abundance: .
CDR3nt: TGTGCCAGCAGGGTACAGGAGAGCTCCTACGAGCAGTACTTC
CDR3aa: CASRVQESSYEQYF

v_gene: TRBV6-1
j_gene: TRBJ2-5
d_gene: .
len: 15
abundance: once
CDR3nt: TGTGCCAGCAGTGAAGGAAGACGGCGGGTAGAGACCCAGTACTTC
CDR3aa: CASSEGRRRVETQYF

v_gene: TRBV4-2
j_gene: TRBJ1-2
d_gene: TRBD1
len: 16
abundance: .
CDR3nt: TGTGCCAGCAGCCAACAGTCTACAGGGGGCGCGTCTGGCTACACCTTC
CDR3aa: CASSQQSTGGASGYTF

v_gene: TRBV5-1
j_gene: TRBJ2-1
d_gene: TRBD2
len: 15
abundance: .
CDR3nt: TGCGCCAGCAGCTTGGAGTCTAGCGGATACAATGAGCAGTTCTTC
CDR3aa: CASSLESSGYNEQFF

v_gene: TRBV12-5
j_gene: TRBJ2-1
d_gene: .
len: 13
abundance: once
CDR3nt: TGTGCTAGTGGTGCAGGGTCTGGCAATGAGCAGTTCTTC
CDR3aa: CASGAGSGNEQFF

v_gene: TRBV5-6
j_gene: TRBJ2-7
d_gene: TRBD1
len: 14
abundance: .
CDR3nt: TGTGCCAGCAGCTATGGGACAGGGGCCTACGAGCAGTACTTC
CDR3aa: CASSYGTGAYEQYF

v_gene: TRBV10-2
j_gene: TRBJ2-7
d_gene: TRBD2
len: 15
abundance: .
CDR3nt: TGCGCCAGCAGTGACCTAGCGGGGCCTGGCGAGGAGCAGTACTTC
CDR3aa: CASSDLAGPGEEQYF

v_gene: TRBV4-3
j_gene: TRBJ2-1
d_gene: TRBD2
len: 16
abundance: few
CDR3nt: TGCGCCAGCAGCCAAGGGACGGGGGGGGGTCACAATGAGCAGTTCTTC
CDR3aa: CASSQGTGGGHNEQFF

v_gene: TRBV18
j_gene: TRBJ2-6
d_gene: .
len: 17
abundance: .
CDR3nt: TGTGCCAGCTCAGCAGTGACAGTGAGCTCTGGGGCCAACGTCCTGACTTTC
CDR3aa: CASSAVTVSSGANVLTF

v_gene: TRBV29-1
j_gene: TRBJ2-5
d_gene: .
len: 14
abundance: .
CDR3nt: TGCAGCGTTGAAGGACTAGATAGTGTCGAGACCCAGTACTTC
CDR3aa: CSVEGLDSVETQYF

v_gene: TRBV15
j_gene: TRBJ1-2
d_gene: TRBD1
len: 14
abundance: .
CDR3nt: TGTGCCACCAGCAGCTTGACAGGGGGCTATGGCTACACCTTC
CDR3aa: CATSSLTGGYGYTF

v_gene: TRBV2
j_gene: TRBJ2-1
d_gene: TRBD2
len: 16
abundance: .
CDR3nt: TGTGCCAGCAGTGAGGTTAGGACTAGCGGCTACAATGAGCAGTTCTTC
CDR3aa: CASSEVRTSGYNEQFF

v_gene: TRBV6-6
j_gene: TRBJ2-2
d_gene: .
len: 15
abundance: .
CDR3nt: TGTGCCAGCAGTTACCGGACAGCAAACACCGGGGAGCTGTTTTTT
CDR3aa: CASSYRTANTGELFF

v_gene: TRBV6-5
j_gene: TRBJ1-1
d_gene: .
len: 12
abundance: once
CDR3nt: TGTGCCAGCAGCCGTAAACAGGGTGAAGCTTTCTTT
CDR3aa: CASSRKQGEAFF

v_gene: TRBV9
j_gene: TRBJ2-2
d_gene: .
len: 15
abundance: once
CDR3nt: TGTGCCAGCAGCGTAGTGGGGGGGAACACCGGGGAGCTGTTTTTT
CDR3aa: CASSVVGGNTGELFF

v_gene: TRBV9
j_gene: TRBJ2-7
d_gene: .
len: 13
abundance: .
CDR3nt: TGTGCCAGCAGCGTAGGCAGTTCCTACGAGCAGTACTTC
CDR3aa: CASSVGSSYEQYF

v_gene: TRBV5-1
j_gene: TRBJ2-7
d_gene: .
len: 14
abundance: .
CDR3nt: TGCGCCAGCAGCTTGCACAGGGAGGGAGACGAGCAGTACTTC
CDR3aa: CASSLHREGDEQYF

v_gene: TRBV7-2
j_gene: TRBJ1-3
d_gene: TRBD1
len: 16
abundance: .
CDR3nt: TGTGCCAGCAGCAAAGGGACAGGGGGCTCTGGAAACACCATATATTTT
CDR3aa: CASSKGTGGSGNTIYF

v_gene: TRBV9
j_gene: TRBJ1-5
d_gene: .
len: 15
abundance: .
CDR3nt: TGTGCCAGCAGCCCACAAACGGGGGAGGATCAGCCCCAGCATTTT
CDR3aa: CASSPQTGEDQPQHF

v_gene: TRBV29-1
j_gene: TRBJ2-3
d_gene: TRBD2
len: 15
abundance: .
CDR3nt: TGCAGCGTTGAAGACGCCGGGACTAGTACAGATACGCAGTATTTT
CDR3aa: CSVEDAGTSTDTQYF

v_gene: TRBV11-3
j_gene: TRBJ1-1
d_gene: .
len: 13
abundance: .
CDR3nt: TGTGCCAGCAGCTTAACTACGAACACTGAAGCTTTCTTT
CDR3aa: CASSLTTNTEAFF

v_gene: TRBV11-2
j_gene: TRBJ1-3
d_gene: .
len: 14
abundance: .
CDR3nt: TGTGCCAGCAGCTTAGCCCCATCTGGAAACACCATATATTTT
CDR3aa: CASSLAPSGNTIYF

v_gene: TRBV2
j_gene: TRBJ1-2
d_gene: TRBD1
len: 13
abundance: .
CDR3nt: TGTGCCAGCAGTGAAACAGGGGGATATGGCTACACCTTC
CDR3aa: CASSETGGYGYTF

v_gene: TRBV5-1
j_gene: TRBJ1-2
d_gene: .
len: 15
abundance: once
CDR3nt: TGCGCCAGCAGTTGGGGAGGGATTTACAACTATGGCTACACCTTC
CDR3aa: CASSWGGIYNYGYTF

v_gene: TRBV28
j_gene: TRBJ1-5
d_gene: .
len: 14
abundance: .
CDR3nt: TGTGCCAGCAGTTTGTCTCCTTTGAATCAGCCCCAGCATTTT
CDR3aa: CASSLSPLNQPQHF

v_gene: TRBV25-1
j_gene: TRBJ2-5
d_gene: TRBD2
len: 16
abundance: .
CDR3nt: TGTGCCAGCAGTGAATTTAGCGGGGTCGGGGAAGGGACCCAGTACTTC
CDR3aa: CASSEFSGVGEGTQYF

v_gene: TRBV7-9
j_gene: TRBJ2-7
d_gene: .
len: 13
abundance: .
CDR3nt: TGTGCCAGCAGCTCGACAGAGTCCTACGAGCAGTACTTC
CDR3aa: CASSSTESYEQYF

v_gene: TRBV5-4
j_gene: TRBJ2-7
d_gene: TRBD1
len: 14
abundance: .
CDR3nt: TGTGCCAGCAGCCCGGGACAGGGATCCTACGAGCAGTACTTC
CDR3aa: CASSPGQGSYEQYF

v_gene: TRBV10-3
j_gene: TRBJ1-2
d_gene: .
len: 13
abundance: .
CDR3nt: TGTGCCATCCCCGAGCCTGCTAACTATGGCTACACCTTC
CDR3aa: CAIPEPANYGYTF

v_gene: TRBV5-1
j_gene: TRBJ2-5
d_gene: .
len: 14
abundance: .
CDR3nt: TGCGCCAGCAGCTTGGCACAGGGTACGGAGACCCAGTACTTC
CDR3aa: CASSLAQGTETQYF

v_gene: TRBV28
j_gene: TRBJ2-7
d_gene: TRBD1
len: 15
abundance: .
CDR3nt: TGTGCCAGCAGTATACTCAGGACAGGGAGGTACGAGCAGTACTTC
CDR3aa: CASSILRTGRYEQYF

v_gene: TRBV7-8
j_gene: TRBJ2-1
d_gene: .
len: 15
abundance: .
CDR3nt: TGTGCCAGCAGCTTCCAGGGGCGGACTGACAATGAGCAGTTCTTC
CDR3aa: CASSFQGRTDNEQFF

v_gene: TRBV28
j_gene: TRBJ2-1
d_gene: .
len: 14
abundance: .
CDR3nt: TGTGCCAGCAGTATAGGGGCAGATTACAATGAGCAGTTCTTC
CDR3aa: CASSIGADYNEQFF

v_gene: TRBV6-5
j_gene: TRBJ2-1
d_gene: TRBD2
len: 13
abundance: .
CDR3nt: TGTGCCAGCAGTTTAACTAGCGGGAGTGAGCAGTTCTTC
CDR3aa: CASSLTSGSEQFF

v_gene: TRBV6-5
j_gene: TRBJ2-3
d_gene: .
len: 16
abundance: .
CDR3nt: TGTGCCAGCAGTTACTCGCCGGCGGGGAGTTCAGATACGCAGTATTTT
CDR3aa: CASSYSPAGSSDTQYF

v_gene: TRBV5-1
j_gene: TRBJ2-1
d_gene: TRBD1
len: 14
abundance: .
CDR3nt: TGCGCCAGCGGAGGACAGGGGGCGGTCAATGAGCAGTTCTTC
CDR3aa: CASGGQGAVNEQFF

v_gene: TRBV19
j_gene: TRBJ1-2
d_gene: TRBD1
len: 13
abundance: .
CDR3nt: TGTGCCAGTAGTATAACAGGGGGCTATGGCTACACCTTC
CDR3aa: CASSITGGYGYTF

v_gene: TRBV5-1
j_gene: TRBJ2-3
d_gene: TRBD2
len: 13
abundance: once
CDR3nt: TGCGCCAGCAGCTTGGCCGGGAGGGATACGCAGTATTTT
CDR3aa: CASSLAGRDTQYF

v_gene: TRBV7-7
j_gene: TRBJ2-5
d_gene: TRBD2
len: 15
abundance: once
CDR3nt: TGTGCTAGCAGCTTAGGGGGGACTAGCGAAGAGACCCAGTACTTC
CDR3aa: CASSLGGTSEETQYF

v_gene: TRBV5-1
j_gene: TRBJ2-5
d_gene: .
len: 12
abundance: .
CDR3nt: TGCGCCAGCAGCCAGACTCCAGAGACCCAGTACTTC
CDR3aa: CASSQTPETQYF

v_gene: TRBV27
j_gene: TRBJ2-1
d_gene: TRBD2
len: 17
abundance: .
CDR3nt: TGTGCCAGCAGTTTCGATTTTCGTCTAGCGGGAAACAATGAGCAGTTCTTC
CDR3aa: CASSFDFRLAGNNEQFF